The 32 T cell receptor beta chains below come from one sample, sequenced in a study of OX40 agonist ivuxolimab in advanced cancers. Generated by immunoSEQ multiplex PCR, the TCRdb table keeps only in-frame clones and is missing some. The table records over 65,000 clones, around 90% of them present only once. This material consisted of CD4+ or CD8+ T cells sorted from blood, taken in a trial of the OX40 agonist ivuxolimab. The origin of the receptors is an adult with an advanced solid tumor such as melanoma, head and neck, liver or kidney cancer.

V gene TRBV4-3 combines with J gene TRBJ2-1; TRBD1 aligns across 10 bases. CDR1 and CDR2 (germline): LGHNA, YSLEER. Trimming removed 4 bases from V and 0 bases from J; junction bases left unmatched: 3. The CDR3 consists of 16 residues. CDR3 sequence reads: CASSRWTGGSYNEQFF. As DNA, the CDR3 is TGCGCCAGCAGCCGCTGGACAGGGGGCTCCTACAATGAGCAGTTCTTC.

The gene calls are TRBV5-5 and TRBJ1-1; TRBD1 agrees at 10 bases. Germline trimming cut 3 bases from V and 6 bases from J; bases unmatched to any gene: 5. The CDR3 totals 14 residues. Germline V lookup: CDR1 SGHKS, CDR2 YYEKEE (reference sequence). This CDR3 is CASSSGTGEAEAFF. CDR3 DNA: TGTGCCAGCAGCTCAGGGACAGGGGAGGCTGAAGCTTTCTTT.

The rearrangement joins TRBV4-1 to TRBJ1-2, with a possible D match to TRBD1 (5 bases). The CDR3 is made up of 13 amino acids. Trimming left V 1 base short and J 8 bases short, with 11 bases between. Per germline, CDR1 MGHRA and CDR2 YSYEKL. In DNA form, the CDR3 reads TGCGCCAGCAGCCAAGGGAGAGGGACGGGCTACACCTTC. It yields the protein CASSQGRGTGYTF.

The chain uses TRBV7-8 and TRBJ2-7, with 7 bases lining up with TRBD2. This CDR3 comprises 14 residues. Germline V CDR1 and CDR2: SGHVS, FQNEAQ. V dropped 1 base and J dropped 3; count of bases not matched to a gene: 3. Here the CDR3 reads CASSLVASGYEQYF. The DNA of the CDR3 is TGTGCCAGCAGCTTAGTGGCTAGCGGCTACGAGCAGTACTTC.

The chain couples TRBV19 to TRBJ2-2; no definite D call. CDR1 and CDR2 from the germline V gene are LNHDA and SQIVND (reference sequence). The CDR3 consists of 16 residues. Trimming took off 6 bases at V and 3 bases at J, with 17 bases between the two ends. CDR3 residues: CASSWVPTGYTGELFF. The CDR3 bases are TGTGCCAGTAGCTGGGTGCCCACCGGGTACACCGGGGAGCTGTTTTTT.

This rearrangement joins TRBV7-9 to TRBJ1-2, with D possibly matching TRBD1 (6 bases). Trimming stripped 3 bases from V and 8 bases from J, with 13 bases between. CDR3 length: 13 residues. Looked up from germline, CDR1 is SEHNR and CDR2 is FQNEAQ (reference sequence). In DNA form, the CDR3 reads TGTGCCAGCAGCTTTGGGGGGCCGGCAGGCTACACCTTC. It encodes CASSFGGPAGYTF.

The chain uses TRBV7-9 and TRBJ2-1, with 7 nucleotides matching TRBD2. V was clipped by 4 bases and J by 0 bases; unmatched bases: 6. The CDR3 is 16 amino acids. Germline-derived CDR1 and CDR2 are SEHNR and FQNEAQ (reference sequence). The DNA of the CDR3 is TGTGCCAGCAGCTCCCTGCGGGGGTACTCCTACAATGAGCAGTTCTTC. Protein: CASSSLRGYSYNEQFF.

This clone was counted a few times. The gene calls are TRBV7-6 and TRBJ1-5, with 7 bases fitting TRBD1. Germline V CDR1 and CDR2: SGHVS, FNYEAQ. V shed 5 bases, J shed 3 bases, and the junction held 4 bases outside the gene matches. The CDR3 is made up of 14 amino acids. The CDR3 DNA is TGTGCCAGCAGCACGGGACAGCTCAATCAGCCCCAGCATTTT. Protein product: CASSTGQLNQPQHF.

CDR3 sequence (DNA): TGTGCCTGGAGCGAAGCCGGGGGCCGGGTCAGAAACTATGGCTACACCTTC. Its protein is CAWSEAGGRVRNYGYTF. The V gene is TRBV30, the J gene TRBJ1-2; weak D call: TRBD1 (6 bases). V was cut by 3 bases and J by 2 bases, with 22 bases left in between. CDR1 and CDR2 (germline): GTSNPN, SVGIG (reference sequence). This CDR3 is 17 amino acids long.

CDR3 DNA: TGCAGCGTTGATGCGGGGGCTGGGGCCAACGTCCTGACTTTC. Its protein product is CSVDAGAGANVLTF. V is TRBV29-1 and J is TRBJ2-6, with 7 bases aligning to TRBD2. The junction had 1 base not matched to a gene; V was cut back by 3 bases and J by 2 bases. Germline-derived CDR1 and CDR2 are SQVTM and ANQGSEA. This CDR3 is built from 14 residues.

V is TRBV18 and J is TRBJ2-7; TRBD1 aligns across 9 bases. CDR3 length: 16 amino acids. The V and J ends lost 5 bases and 1 base, in that order; junction bases with no gene match: 9. Germline V gene sequence: CDR1 KGHSH, CDR2 LQKENI. The CDR3 DNA is TGTGCCAGCTCAGAACGAGGACAGGGGCTTTCCTACGAGCAGTACTTC. Translation gives CASSERGQGLSYEQYF.

The V call is TRBV6-5, the J call TRBJ1-5; 7 positions match TRBD1. V lost 6 bases and J lost 6; bases outside the gene matches: 11. The CDR3 is 15 residues long. Germline assignment: CDR1 MNHEY and CDR2 SVGAGI. DNA of the CDR3: TGTGCCAGCAGCCACACACAGGGGCTGGGTCAGCCCCAGCATTTT. This sequence encodes CASSHTQGLGQPQHF.

The V gene is TRBV6-5, the J gene TRBJ1-1; tentatively, D is TRBD1 (6 bases). The CDR3 runs to 14 residues. Trimming cost V 1 base and J 4 bases, with 10 bases left between them. Per germline, CDR1 MNHEY and CDR2 SVGAGI. The CDR3 loop is CASSYLEGGTEAFF. CDR3 nucleotides: TGTGCCAGCAGTTACTTGGAAGGGGGCACTGAAGCTTTCTTT.

This clone was detected only once. J is TRBJ1-4 and V is TRBV25-1; D gene uncertain. The CDR3 covers 18 residues. Per germline, CDR1 MGHDK and CDR2 SYGVNS. Trimming stripped 5 bases from V and 0 bases from J, with 19 bases between. In nucleotides, the CDR3 is TGTGCCAGCAGTCCCCGCGAGGGAGTGCGGGCAACTAATGAAAAACTGTTTTTT. Its protein product is CASSPREGVRATNEKLFF.

This chain connects TRBV21-1 to TRBJ2-3; the DNA was not compared with TRBD1, the D call given in the table. TRBV21-1 is a listed pseudogene. This CDR3 spans 20 amino acids. The CDR3 bases are TGTGCCAGCAGCAAAGTCACTCACACCGGGACAGGGTTGTTTCACGATACGCAGTATTTT. Its translation is CASSKVTHTGTGLFHDTQYF.

The chain employs TRBV11-2 and TRBJ2-7; TRBD1 aligns across 10 bases. CDR1 is SGHAT, CDR2 FQNNGV, per germline. CDR3 length: 15 amino acids. With V trimmed by 5 bases and J by 3 bases, 7 bases remained unmatched. CDR3 amino acids: CASSTGTGVYYEQYF. The CDR3 DNA sequence: TGTGCCAGCAGCACAGGGACAGGGGTATACTACGAGCAGTACTTC.

The chain employs TRBV10-3 and TRBJ2-7; TRBD1 or TRBD2 may be the D gene (5 bases each). The germline V gene encodes CDR1 ENHRY and CDR2 SYGVKD. With 3 bases removed from V and 5 bases from J, the gap between germline ends came to 14 bases. The CDR3 totals 14 residues. The CDR3 nucleotides are TGTGCCATCAGTGATATGGGGGAGTGGGACGAGCAGTACTTC. Its protein is CAISDMGEWDEQYF.

The chain joins TRBV10-3 to TRBJ2-4; 8 bases fit TRBD1. V was clipped by 1 base and J by 0 bases; unmatched bases: 5. Germline loops: CDR1 ENHRY, CDR2 SYGVKD. The CDR3 is made up of 17 amino acids. The CDR3 sequence is CAISELWTGLAKNIQYF. The CDR3 region has the DNA TGTGCCATCAGTGAGTTATGGACAGGGCTAGCCAAAAACATTCAGTACTTC.

The gene calls are TRBV9 and TRBJ1-2; D might be TRBD1 (5 bases). The V gene lost 4 bases and the J gene lost 3 bases, with 13 bases spanning the gap. The germline V gene encodes CDR1 SGDLS and CDR2 YYNGEE. The CDR3 has 14 amino acids. The CDR3 sequence is CASSLPGAYYGYTF. The CDR3 region has the DNA TGTGCCAGCAGCCTCCCCGGGGCCTACTATGGCTACACCTTC.

This chain joins TRBV2 and TRBJ1-1; TRBD1 aligns across 7 bases. Germline loops: CDR1 SNHLY, CDR2 FYNNEI. V gave up 5 bases and J gave up 4 bases; unmatched junction bases: 7. This CDR3 contains 14 residues. CDR3: CASSNQGESTEAFF. The CDR3 region has the DNA TGTGCCAGCAGTAACCAGGGGGAGAGCACTGAAGCTTTCTTT.

In its sample, this clone was seen a few times. The chain carries TRBV1 and TRBJ1-6. TRBV1 is an annotated pseudogene. The CDR3 consists of 15 residues. The CDR3: CTSSHEGWRGSPLHF. The DNA of the CDR3 is TGCACCAGCAGCCACGAGGGTTGGCGGGGTTCACCCCTCCACTTT.

The V gene is TRBV25-1, the J gene TRBJ1-6, with a tentative D call TRBD1 (5 bases). The germline V gene has CDR1 MGHDK and CDR2 SYGVNS. CDR3 size: 16 residues. With 2 bases removed from V and 10 bases from J, the gap between germline ends came to 18 bases. In DNA form, the CDR3 reads TGTGCCAGCAGTGAAAGGAAGGAGACAGTTTGGTCACCCCTCCACTTT. Its translation: CASSERKETVWSPLHF.

The chain recombines TRBV29-1 with TRBJ2-1, with a weak D call TRBD1 (6 bases). V lost 6 bases and J 7 bases, leaving 10 bases between the germline ends. The CDR3 has 11 residues. Per germline, CDR1 SQVTM and CDR2 ANQGSEA. In DNA form, the CDR3 reads TGCAGCGTGCCACAGGGAAATGAGCAGTTCTTC. This codes for CSVPQGNEQFF.

V and J are TRBV13 and TRBJ2-1, with TRBD2 matching 13 bases. This CDR3 is 15 amino acids long. Germline loops: CDR1 PRHDT, CDR2 FYEKMQ (reference sequence). Trimming took 6 bases from V and 4 from J; bases not matched to a gene: 3. In DNA form, the CDR3 reads TGTGCCAGCAGACTAGCGGGGGGGTGGTACAATGAGCAGTTCTTC. It codes for CASRLAGGWYNEQFF.

The chain has TRBV5-6 and TRBJ2-1; TRBD2 is a possible D gene (6 bases). The V end was cut by 0 bases, the J end by 2 bases, with 9 bases between. CDR1 is SGHDT, CDR2 YYEEEE, per germline. This CDR3 has 15 residues. The CDR3 sequence: CASSLVSGPYNEQFF. In nucleotides, the CDR3 is TGTGCCAGCAGCTTGGTAAGCGGGCCCTACAATGAGCAGTTCTTC.

The chain is built from TRBV7-8 and TRBJ1-2; 8 nucleotides line up with TRBD1. CDR3 length equals 14 residues. Germline assignment: CDR1 SGHVS and CDR2 FQNEAQ. With V trimmed by 1 base and J by 8 bases, 6 bases remained unmatched. The CDR3 bases are TGTGCCAGCAGCTTAGTACAGGGGGATCTCGGCTACACCTTC. Translated, it gives CASSLVQGDLGYTF.

The chain recombines TRBV7-9 with TRBJ2-6, with TRBD1 as a possible D gene (6 bases). The germline CDR1 and CDR2 sequences are SEHNR and FQNEAQ (reference sequence). The length of the CDR3 is 17 residues. The ends were cut back, 2 bases at V and 2 bases at J, with 13 bases in the middle. The CDR3 is CASSLRRDRPGANVLTF. The CDR3 DNA is TGTGCCAGCAGCTTACGGAGAGACAGGCCTGGGGCCAACGTCCTGACTTTC.

The rearrangement links TRBV9 to TRBJ2-5; D unresolved. This CDR3 is built from 13 residues. With 1 base removed from V and 5 bases from J, the gap between germline ends came to 9 bases. Looked up from germline, CDR1 is SGDLS and CDR2 is YYNGEE. CDR3 DNA sequence: TGTGCCAGCAGCGTATGGGTCGGGGAGACCCAGTACTTC. Translation: CASSVWVGETQYF. Full variable domain (remainder filled in from reference TRBV9 and TRBJ2-5): DSGVTQTPKHLITATGQRVTLRCSPRSGDLSVYWYQQSLDQGLQFLIQYYNGEERAKGNILERFSAQQFPDLHSELNLSSLELGDSALYFCASSVWVGETQYFGPGTRLLVL.

The J gene is TRBJ2-3, the V gene TRBV25-1; 14 nucleotides line up with TRBD2. The J segment lost 2 bases and the V segment lost 3 bases, leaving 4 bases of the junction unmatched. The germline V gene has CDR1 MGHDK and CDR2 SYGVNS. The CDR3 has 17 amino acids. The CDR3 is CASSETSGGALTDTQYF. The CDR3 bases are TGTGCCAGCAGTGAGACTAGCGGGGGGGCCCTCACAGATACGCAGTATTTT.

The V and J genes are TRBV7-9 and TRBJ2-7; a possible D gene is TRBD1 (6 bases). Germline lookup yields CDR1 SEHNR and CDR2 FQNEAQ (reference sequence). The CDR3 spans 12 residues. V was trimmed by 1 base and J by 7 bases, leaving 8 bases between them. CDR3 DNA sequence: TGTGCCAGCAGCTTAGGGGGGACAGAGCAGTACTTC. Protein sequence: CASSLGGTEQYF.

This sequence joins TRBV10-3 and TRBJ1-2; the match to TRBD1 covers 8 bases. The CDR3 totals 15 residues. V lost 3 bases to trimming and J lost 2 bases; unmatched junction nucleotides: 5. In germline, CDR1 is ENHRY, CDR2 SYGVKD. CDR3 sequence (DNA): TGTGCCATCAGTGAAAATCAGGGGGCGAACTATGGCTACACCTTC. Translating gives CAISENQGANYGYTF.

The V call is TRBV11-2, the J call TRBJ2-1, with 9 bases lining up with TRBD1. The CDR3 runs to 16 residues. V gave up 2 bases and J gave up 8 bases; unmatched junction bases: 10. Germline lookup yields CDR1 SGHAT and CDR2 FQNNGV. The CDR3 region is CASSLYWDRVGDEQFF. CDR3 nucleotide sequence: TGTGCCAGCAGCTTATATTGGGACAGGGTGGGCGATGAGCAGTTCTTC. The variable domain in full, completed from reference TRBV11-2 and TRBJ2-1, reads EAGVAQSPRYKIIEKRQSVAFWCNPISGHATLYWYQQILGQGPKLLIQFQNNGVVDDSQLPKDRFSAERLKGVDSTLKIQPAKLEDSAVYLCASSLYWDRVGDEQFFGPGTRLTVL.